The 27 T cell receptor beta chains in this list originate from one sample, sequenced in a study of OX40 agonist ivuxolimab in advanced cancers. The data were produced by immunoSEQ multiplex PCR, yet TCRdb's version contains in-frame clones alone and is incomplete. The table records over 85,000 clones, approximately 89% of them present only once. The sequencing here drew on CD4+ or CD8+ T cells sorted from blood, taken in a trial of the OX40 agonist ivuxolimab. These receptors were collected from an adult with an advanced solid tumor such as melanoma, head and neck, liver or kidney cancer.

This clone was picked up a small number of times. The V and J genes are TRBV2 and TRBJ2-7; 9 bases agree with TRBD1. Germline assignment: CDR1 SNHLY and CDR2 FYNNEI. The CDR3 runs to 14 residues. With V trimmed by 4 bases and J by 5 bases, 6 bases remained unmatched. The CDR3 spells CASSARDREHEQYF. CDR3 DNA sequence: TGTGCCAGCAGTGCTAGGGACAGGGAGCACGAGCAGTACTTC.

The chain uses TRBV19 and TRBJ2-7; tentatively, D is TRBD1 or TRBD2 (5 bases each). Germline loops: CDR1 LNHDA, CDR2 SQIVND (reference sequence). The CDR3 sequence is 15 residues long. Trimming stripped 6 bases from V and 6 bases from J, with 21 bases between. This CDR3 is CASSYNGAGGREQYF. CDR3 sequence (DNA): TGTGCCAGTAGCTACAATGGGGCCGGCGGGCGCGAGCAGTACTTC.

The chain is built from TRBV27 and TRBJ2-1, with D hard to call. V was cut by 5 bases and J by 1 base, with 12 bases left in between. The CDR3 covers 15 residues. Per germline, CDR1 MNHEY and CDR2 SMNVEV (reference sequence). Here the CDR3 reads CASSPGPISYNEQFF. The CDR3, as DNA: TGTGCCAGCAGTCCCGGACCCATATCCTACAATGAGCAGTTCTTC.

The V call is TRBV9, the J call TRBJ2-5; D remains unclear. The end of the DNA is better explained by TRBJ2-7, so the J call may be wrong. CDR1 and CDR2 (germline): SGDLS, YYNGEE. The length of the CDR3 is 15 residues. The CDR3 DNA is TGTGCCAGCAGCGTAGGGCAGGCTAGCTCCTACGAGCAGTACTTC. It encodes CASSVGQASSYEQYF.

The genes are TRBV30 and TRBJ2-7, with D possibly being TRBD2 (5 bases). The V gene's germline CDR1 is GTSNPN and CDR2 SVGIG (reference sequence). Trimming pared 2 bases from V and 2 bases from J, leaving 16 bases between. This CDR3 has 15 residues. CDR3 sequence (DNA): TGTGCCTGGAGTCTCCAGCGGAAACCAACCTACGAGCAGTACTTC. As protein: CAWSLQRKPTYEQYF.

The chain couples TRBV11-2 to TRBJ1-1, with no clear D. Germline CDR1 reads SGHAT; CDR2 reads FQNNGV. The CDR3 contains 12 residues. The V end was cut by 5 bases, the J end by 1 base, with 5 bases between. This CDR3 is CASSLRNTEAFF. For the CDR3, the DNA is TGTGCCAGCAGCCTCCGGAACACTGAAGCTTTCTTT.

CDR3 bases: TGCAGCGTTGTAGTAATCGGGGGCTTAGAGACCCAGTACTTC. Its protein product is CSVVVIGGLETQYF. The rearrangement uses TRBV29-1 and TRBJ2-5; D is possibly TRBD1 or TRBD2 (6 bases each). The CDR3 covers 14 residues. The germline V gene encodes CDR1 SQVTM and CDR2 ANQGSEA. V shed 4 bases and J shed 4 bases, with 16 bases lying between them.

This chain's CDR3 is CASSPRGSGRNTGELFF. CDR3 DNA: TGTGCCAGCAGCCCCCGAGGTAGCGGGAGGAACACCGGGGAGCTGTTTTTT. This chain joins TRBV4-2 and TRBJ2-2, with 9 bases that match TRBD2. CDR1 and CDR2 from the germline V gene are LGHNA and YNFKEQ. CDR3 length: 17 residues. The J segment lost 1 base and the V segment lost 4 bases, leaving 7 bases of the junction unmatched.

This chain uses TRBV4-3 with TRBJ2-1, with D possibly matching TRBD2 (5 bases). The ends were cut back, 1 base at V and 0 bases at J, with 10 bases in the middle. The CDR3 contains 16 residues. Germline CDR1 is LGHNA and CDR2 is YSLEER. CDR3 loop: CASSQVLGSSYNEQFF. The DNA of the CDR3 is TGCGCCAGCAGCCAAGTTCTTGGGAGCTCCTACAATGAGCAGTTCTTC.

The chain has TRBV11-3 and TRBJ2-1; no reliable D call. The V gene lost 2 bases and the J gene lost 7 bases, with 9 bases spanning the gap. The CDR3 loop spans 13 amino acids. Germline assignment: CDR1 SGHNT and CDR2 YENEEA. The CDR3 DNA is TGTGCCAGCAGCTTATCTCACCGGAATGAGCAGTTCTTC. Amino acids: CASSLSHRNEQFF.

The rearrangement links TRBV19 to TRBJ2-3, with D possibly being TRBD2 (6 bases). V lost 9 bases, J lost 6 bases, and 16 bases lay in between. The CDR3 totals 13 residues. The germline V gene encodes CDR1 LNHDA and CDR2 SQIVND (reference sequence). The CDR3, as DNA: TGTGCCAGCGCCGCGGGGCCCCGTGATACGCAGTATTTT. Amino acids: CASAAGPRDTQYF.

In DNA form, the CDR3 reads TGTGCCAGCTCGGCACAGGGGGACACTGAAGCTTTCTTT. Translated: CASSAQGDTEAFF. This chain joins TRBV18 and TRBJ1-1, with 8 bases identical to TRBD1. Germline V gene sequence: CDR1 KGHSH, CDR2 LQKENI. J was trimmed by 3 bases and V by 6 bases; bases with no gene match: 3. This CDR3 region has 13 residues.

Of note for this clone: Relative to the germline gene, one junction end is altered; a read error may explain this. The CDR3 sequence: CANSPRDREDIQYF. The CDR3 DNA reads as TGTGCCAACTCACCGCGGGACAGGGAGGACATTCAGTACTTC. This chain uses TRBV18 with TRBJ2-4; TRBD1 matches 9 bases. The CDR3 totals 14 residues. From germline, CDR1 is KGHSH and CDR2 LQKENI.

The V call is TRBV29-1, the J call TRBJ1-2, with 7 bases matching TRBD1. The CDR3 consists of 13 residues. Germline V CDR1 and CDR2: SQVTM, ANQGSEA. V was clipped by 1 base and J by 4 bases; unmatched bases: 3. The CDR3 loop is CSVEGSGGYGYTF. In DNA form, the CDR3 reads TGCAGCGTTGAAGGTTCAGGGGGCTATGGCTACACCTTC.

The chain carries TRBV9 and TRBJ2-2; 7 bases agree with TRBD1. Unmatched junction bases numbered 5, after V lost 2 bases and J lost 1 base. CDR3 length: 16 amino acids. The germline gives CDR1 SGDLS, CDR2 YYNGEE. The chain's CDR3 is CASSVLTGLNTGELFF. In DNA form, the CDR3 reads TGTGCCAGCAGCGTCCTGACAGGGCTGAACACCGGGGAGCTGTTTTTT.

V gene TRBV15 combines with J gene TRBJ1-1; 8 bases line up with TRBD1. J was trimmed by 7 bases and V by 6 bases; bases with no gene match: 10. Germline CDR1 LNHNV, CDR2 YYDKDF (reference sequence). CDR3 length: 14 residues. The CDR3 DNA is TGTGCCACCAGTTTGGACAGGGCGTATAGTGAAGCTTTCTTT. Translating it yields CATSLDRAYSEAFF.

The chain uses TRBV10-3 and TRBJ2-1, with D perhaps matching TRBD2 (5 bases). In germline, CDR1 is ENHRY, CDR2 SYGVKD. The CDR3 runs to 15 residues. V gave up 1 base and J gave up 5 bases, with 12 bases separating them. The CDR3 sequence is CAISEFLERDNEQFF. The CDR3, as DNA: TGTGCCATCAGTGAGTTTTTAGAGAGGGACAATGAGCAGTTCTTC.

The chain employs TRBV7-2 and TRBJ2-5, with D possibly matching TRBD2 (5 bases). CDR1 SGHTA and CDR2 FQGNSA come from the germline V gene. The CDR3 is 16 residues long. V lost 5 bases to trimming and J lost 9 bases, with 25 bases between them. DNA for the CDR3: TGTGCCAGCAGCCTAACCGGAGGCCGGATCCTCGGGTCCCAGTACTTC. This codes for CASSLTGGRILGSQYF.

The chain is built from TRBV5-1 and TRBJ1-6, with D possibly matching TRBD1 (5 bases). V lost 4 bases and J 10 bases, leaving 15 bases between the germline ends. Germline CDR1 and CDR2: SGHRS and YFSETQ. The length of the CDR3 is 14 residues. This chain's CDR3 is CASSHPDSISPLHF. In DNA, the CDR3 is TGCGCCAGCAGCCATCCAGACAGCATCTCACCCCTCCACTTT.

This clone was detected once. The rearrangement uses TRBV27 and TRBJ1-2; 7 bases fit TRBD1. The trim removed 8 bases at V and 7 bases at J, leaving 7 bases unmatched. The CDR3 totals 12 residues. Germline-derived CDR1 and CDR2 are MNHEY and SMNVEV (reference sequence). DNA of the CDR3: TGTGCCAGCGGGCAGGGGGTGGGTGGCTACACCTTC. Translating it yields CASGQGVGGYTF.

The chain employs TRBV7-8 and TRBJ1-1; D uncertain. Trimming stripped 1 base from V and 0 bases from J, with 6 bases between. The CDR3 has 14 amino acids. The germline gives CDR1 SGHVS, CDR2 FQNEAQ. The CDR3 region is CASSLVGVNTEAFF. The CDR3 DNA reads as TGTGCCAGCAGCTTAGTTGGGGTGAACACTGAAGCTTTCTTT.

The DNA of the CDR3 is TGTGCCAGCAGCTTGGGTCTAGCGGGGGGAGCTAGCACAGATACGCAGTATTTT. Its protein product is CASSLGLAGGASTDTQYF. V usage is TRBV5-4 and J usage is TRBJ2-3; TRBD2 matches 11 bases. This CDR3 spans 18 amino acids. In germline, CDR1 is SGHNT, CDR2 YYREEE (reference sequence). J lost 0 bases, V lost 0 bases, and 6 bases had no gene match. Full variable domain (missing parts from reference TRBV5-4 and TRBJ2-3): ETGVTQSPTHLIKTRGQQVTLRCSSQSGHNTVSWYQQALGQGPQFIFQYYREEENGRGNFPPRFSGLQFPNYSSELNVNALELDDSALYLCASSLGLAGGASTDTQYFGPGTRLTVL.

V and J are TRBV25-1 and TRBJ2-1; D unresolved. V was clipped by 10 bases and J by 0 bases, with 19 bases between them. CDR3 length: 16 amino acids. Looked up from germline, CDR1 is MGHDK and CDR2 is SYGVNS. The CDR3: CATALLESRSYNEQFF. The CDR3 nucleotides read TGTGCCACCGCGCTTTTAGAGTCCCGCTCCTACAATGAGCAGTTCTTC.

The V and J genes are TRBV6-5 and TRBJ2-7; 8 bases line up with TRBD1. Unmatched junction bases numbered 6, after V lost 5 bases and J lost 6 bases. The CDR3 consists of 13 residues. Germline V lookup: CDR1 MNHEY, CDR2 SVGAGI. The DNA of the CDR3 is TGTGCCAGCAGTCGGACAGGGCCTCGCGAGCAGTACTTC. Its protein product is CASSRTGPREQYF.

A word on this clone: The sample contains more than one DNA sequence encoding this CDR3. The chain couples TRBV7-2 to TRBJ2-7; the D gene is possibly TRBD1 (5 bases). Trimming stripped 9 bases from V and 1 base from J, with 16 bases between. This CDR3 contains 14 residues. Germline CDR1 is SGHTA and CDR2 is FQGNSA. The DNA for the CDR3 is TGTGCCAGTAGATCAGGGCCTTCATCCTACGAGCAGTACTTC. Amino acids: CASRSGPSSYEQYF. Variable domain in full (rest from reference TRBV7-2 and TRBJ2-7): GAGVSQSPSNKVTEKGKDVELRCDPISGHTALYWYRQSLGQGLEFLIYFQGNSAPDKSGLPSDRFSAERTGGSVSTLTIQRTQQEDSAVYLCASRSGPSSYEQYFGPGTRLTVT.

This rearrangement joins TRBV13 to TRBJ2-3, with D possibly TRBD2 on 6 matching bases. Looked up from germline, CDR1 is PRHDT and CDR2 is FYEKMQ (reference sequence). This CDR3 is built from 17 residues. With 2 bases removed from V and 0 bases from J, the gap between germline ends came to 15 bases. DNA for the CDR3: TGTGCCAGCAGCTTACCGGCCGGGAGTCCTAGCACAGATACGCAGTATTTT. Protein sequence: CASSLPAGSPSTDTQYF.

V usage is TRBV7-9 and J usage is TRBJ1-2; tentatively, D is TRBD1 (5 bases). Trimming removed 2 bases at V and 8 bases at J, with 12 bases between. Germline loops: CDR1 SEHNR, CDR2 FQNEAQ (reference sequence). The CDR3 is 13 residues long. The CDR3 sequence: CASSLSGPKGYTF. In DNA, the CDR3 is TGTGCCAGCAGCTTATCAGGGCCGAAAGGCTACACCTTC.